This record covers a single T cell receptor beta chain. These data are taken from a study of blood T cell repertoires in COVID-19. Germline values: CDR1 LGHNT, CDR2 FRNRAP. CDR3 length: 12 residues. With 2 bases removed from V and 10 bases from J, the gap between germline ends came to 12 bases. Libraries were prepared by immunoSEQ multiplex PCR; TCRdb keeps only in-frame clonotypes and omits some of them. The table includes roughly 200,000 clones, around nine tenths detected once. This chain joins TRBV12-5 and TRBJ2-7, with D perhaps matching TRBD1 (5 bases). Source material: peripheral blood. The receptor was isolated from a man aged 35-49 years with active or convalescent COVID-19. Written as DNA, the CDR3 is TGTGCTAGTGGTTTGCCTCAGGGATTCCAGTACTTC. Protein sequence: CASGLPQGFQYF.